This passage covers 21 T cell receptor beta chains from one sample sequenced in a study of CD8+CD57+ T cells in acquired aplastic anemia. CD8+CD57+ cell expansion had been shown by flow cytometry in patients chosen for sequencing. Researchers used genomic DNA as the template to profile TCR beta VDJ and CDR3. TCRdb passed the reads through MiXCR, listing each CDR3 protein once. The sample lists about 120,000 distinct CDR3 sequences; 50% to 60% were seen once. Sequenced: sorted CD4+, CD8+, or CD8+CD57+ T cells (not recorded which) from PBMCs. The receptors derive from a human donor with aplastic anemia.

This chain connects TRBV12-3 or TRBV12-4 to TRBJ2-7; D call uncertain. The CDR3 is 15 amino acids. The ends were cut back, 3 bases at V and 3 bases at J, with 15 bases in the middle. CDR3 nucleotide sequence: TGTGCCAGCAGTTTGAGGCAGGCGACCCTCTACGAGCAGTACTTC. Translation: CASSLRQATLYEQYF.

This clonotype was found many times. The chain recombines TRBV19 with TRBJ1-4; unclear D gene. This CDR3 has 17 amino acids. V lost 6 bases to trimming and J lost 3 bases, with 20 bases between them. Germline CDR1 is LNHDA and CDR2 is SQIVND (reference sequence). The CDR3 loop reads CASRSTNLPAANEKLFF. The CDR3 region has the DNA TGTGCCAGTAGATCCACAAATCTTCCCGCGGCTAATGAAAAACTGTTTTTT.

V usage is TRBV2 and J usage is TRBJ2-7; 9 bases are shared with TRBD2. V lost 8 bases to trimming and J lost 1 base; unmatched junction nucleotides: 9. Germline V CDR1 and CDR2: SNHLY, FYNNEI. The CDR3 runs to 15 residues. The CDR3, as DNA: TGTGCCAGCTGCAAATCTAGCGGGATTTCCTACGAGCAGTACTTC. It yields the protein CASCKSSGISYEQYF.

This chain links TRBV2 with TRBJ2-2; TRBD2 matches at 7 bases. Trimming cost V 4 bases and J 6 bases; bases outside gene matches: 8. CDR1 and CDR2 from the germline V gene are SNHLY and FYNNEI. CDR3 length equals 15 residues. CDR3 sequence: CASSVGTNLPGELFF. The CDR3 DNA is TGTGCCAGCAGTGTAGGGACTAATCTTCCCGGGGAGCTGTTTTTT.

This clonotype was counted only a few times. This sequence may be a read error, since a much larger clone differs from it by one base. The conserved phenylalanine or tryptophan is not found at the CDR3 terminus, so this likely reflects a read error. This sequence joins TRBV2 and TRBJ1-3; 9 bases fit TRBD1. CDR3 size: 16 residues. V lost 5 bases, J lost 2 bases, and 7 bases stayed unmatched. Germline CDR1 reads SNHLY; CDR2 reads FYNNEI. As DNA, the CDR3 is TGTGCCAGCAGTCTGGGACAGGGCATCACTGGAAACACCATATATCTT. Translating gives CASSLGQGITGNTIYL.

This clonotype was seen repeatedly, ten times or more. The rearrangement joins TRBV27 to TRBJ2-7, with 7 positions matching TRBD1. This CDR3 comprises 13 residues. CDR1 MNHEY and CDR2 SMNVEV come from the germline V gene (reference sequence). Losses at the gene ends were 3 bases for V and 2 bases for J; bases not matched to a gene: 1. This chain's CDR3 is CASSFQGAYEQYF. The CDR3 bases are TGTGCCAGCAGTTTTCAGGGGGCCTACGAGCAGTACTTC.

This clonotype came up many times. The V and J genes are TRBV7-8 and TRBJ2-5; TRBD2 might be the D (6 bases). V was trimmed by 2 bases and J by 2 bases, leaving 12 bases between them. Germline lookup yields CDR1 SGHVS and CDR2 FQNEAQ. CDR3 size: 15 residues. CDR3 in amino acids: CASSLYGDSQETQYF. For the CDR3, the DNA is TGTGCCAGCAGCTTATATGGGGACTCACAAGAGACCCAGTACTTC.

A note on this clonotype: A read error may be the cause here, since a much bigger clone is one base away. The J gene is TRBJ2-5, the V gene TRBV6-5; D unclear. The CDR3 runs 12 residues. Germline V gives CDR1 MNHEY, CDR2 SVGAGI. The CDR3 is CSTLGPEETQYF. In DNA form, the CDR3 reads TGTTCCACATTAGGACCTGAGGAGACCCAGTACTTC.

The chain joins TRBV10-1 to TRBJ2-1, with 9 bases matching TRBD2. Germline-derived CDR1 and CDR2 are WNHNN and SYGVQD (reference sequence). V shed 2 bases, J shed 8 bases, and the junction held 10 bases outside the gene matches. The CDR3 runs to 16 residues. CDR3 DNA sequence: TGCGCCAGCAGTGAGGCTAGCGGGATCACCGGCGATGAGCAGTTCTTC. Translating it yields CASSEASGITGDEQFF.

The chain links TRBV19 to TRBJ1-1, with unresolved D. Per the germline V gene, CDR1 is LNHDA and CDR2 is SQIVND (reference sequence). V was trimmed by 7 bases and J by 0 bases, leaving 9 bases between them. The CDR3 has 13 residues. The chain's CDR3 is CASMGKVNTEAFF. CDR3 sequence (DNA): TGTGCCAGTATGGGGAAAGTGAACACTGAAGCTTTCTTT.

Remarks on this clonotype: The junction and the germline gene differ at one end; a read error may be behind it. The CDR3 DNA is TGTGCCATCAGTGAAGAGGGGAACACTGTAGCTTTCTTT. Protein: CAISEEGNTVAFF. This chain links TRBV10-3 with TRBJ1-1; possibly TRBD1 for D (5 bases). In germline, CDR1 is ENHRY, CDR2 SYGVKD. The CDR3 is 13 amino acids.

This clonotype has just a few counts. The genes are TRBV6-2 or TRBV6-3 and TRBJ1-1; a weak D match, TRBD1 (5 bases). V shed 6 bases and J shed 1 base, with 15 bases lying between them. The CDR3 is made up of 15 amino acids. Germline CDR1 MNHEY, CDR2 SVGEGT. CDR3 DNA sequence: TGTGCCAGCAGCTCGCGGGGGGTTCGGAACACTGAAGCTTTCTTT. This translates into CASSSRGVRNTEAFF.

The CDR3 nucleotides read TGTGCCACCAGCAGAGTAAGGGAAAGGGGGTTAAATCAGCCCCAGCATTTT. Its protein is CATSRVRERGLNQPQHF. The chain couples TRBV15 to TRBJ1-5; a weak D match, TRBD1 (6 bases). Trimming removed 1 base at V and 4 bases at J, with 17 bases between. CDR1 is LNHNV, CDR2 YYDKDF, per germline (reference sequence). This CDR3 has 17 residues.

DNA of the CDR3: TGCAGTGCTAGCCTTGGCTACGAGCAGTACTTC. The encoded protein is CSASLGYEQYF. The chain links TRBV20-1 to TRBJ2-7; D unclear. The CDR3 runs 11 residues. Trimming stripped 3 bases from V and 3 bases from J, with 6 bases between. The germline V gene has CDR1 DFQATT and CDR2 SNEGSKA (reference sequence).

This clonotype was detected a few times. The chain employs TRBV10-3 and TRBJ2-3; D unclear. CDR3 size: 12 residues. Germline CDR1 ENHRY, CDR2 SYGVKD. Trimming cost V 4 bases and J 6 bases, with 8 bases left between them. In nucleotides, the CDR3 is TGTGCCATCAGTGTTAATGGGGATACGCAGTATTTT. Protein: CAISVNGDTQYF.

The table lists this clonotype with a few counts. V gene TRBV10-3 combines with J gene TRBJ2-7; tentative D call: TRBD2 (7 bases). From germline, CDR1 is ENHRY and CDR2 SYGVKD. The CDR3 consists of 13 residues. With 5 bases removed from V and 3 bases from J, the gap between germline ends came to 11 bases. The CDR3 bases are TGTGCCATCAGTCCGGGGGGCCACTACGAGCAGTACTTC. This gives the protein CAISPGGHYEQYF.

This clonotype was seen a few times. This may stem from a read error, because a much larger clone lies one nucleotide away. The rearrangement joins TRBV6-5 to TRBJ2-3; possible D gene TRBD2, 6 bases. This CDR3 is built from 14 residues. Germline loops: CDR1 MNHEY, CDR2 SVGAGI. The V gene lost 2 bases and the J gene lost 8 bases, with 14 bases spanning the gap. CDR3 sequence (DNA): TGTGCCAGCAGTTACGAGGATCGGGGAGGTACGCAGTATTTT. Translating it yields CASSYEDRGGTQYF.

The rearrangement uses TRBV19 and TRBJ2-7, with 13 bases identical to TRBD2. CDR3 size: 13 residues. Germline V gene lookup returns CDR1 LNHDA and CDR2 SQIVND (reference sequence). Losses at the gene ends were 10 bases for V and 4 bases for J; bases not matched to a gene: 4. The CDR3 nucleotides are TGTGCCACGATGGGACTAGCGGGGTACGAGCAGTACTTC. Translating gives CATMGLAGYEQYF.

This chain joins TRBV20-1 and TRBJ2-7; 8 bases map to TRBD2. This CDR3 is built from 15 residues. V lost 2 bases to trimming and J lost 4 bases; unmatched junction nucleotides: 10. The germline gives CDR1 DFQATT, CDR2 SNEGSKA (reference sequence). The DNA for the CDR3 is TGCAGTGCTAGATCCCAACTAGCGGAACTATACGAGCAGTACTTC. Translated, it gives CSARSQLAELYEQYF.

The chain has TRBV25-1 and TRBJ2-1; D unclear. V lost 3 bases and J lost 0, with 6 bases in between. This CDR3 contains 14 residues. Germline V gives CDR1 MGHDK, CDR2 SYGVNS. As DNA, the CDR3 is TGTGCCAGCAGTGAGACGGACTCCTACAATGAGCAGTTCTTC. Translated, it gives CASSETDSYNEQFF.

This chain joins TRBV7-9 and TRBJ1-1, with D possibly being TRBD1 (5 bases). Germline CDR1 and CDR2: SEHNR and FQNEAQ (reference sequence). CDR3 size: 13 residues. V was pared by 5 bases and J by 3 bases, with 10 bases between. The CDR3 coding sequence is TGTGCCAGCAGCGCAGGGTTTTACACTGAAGCTTTCTTT. Its protein is CASSAGFYTEAFF.